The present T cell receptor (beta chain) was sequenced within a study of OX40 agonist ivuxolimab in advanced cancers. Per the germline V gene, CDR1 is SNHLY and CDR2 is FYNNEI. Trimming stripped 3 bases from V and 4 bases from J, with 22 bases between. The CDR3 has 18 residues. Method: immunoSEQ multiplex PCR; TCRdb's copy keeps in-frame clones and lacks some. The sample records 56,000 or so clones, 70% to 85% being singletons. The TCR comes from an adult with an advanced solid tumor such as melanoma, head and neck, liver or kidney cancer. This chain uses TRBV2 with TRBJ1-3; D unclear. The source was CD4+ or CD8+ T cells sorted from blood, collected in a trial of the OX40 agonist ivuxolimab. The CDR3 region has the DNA TGTGCCAGCAGTGAGATAGGGTTTCTTGTCGGGTCCGGAAACACCATATATTTT. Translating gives CASSEIGFLVGSGNTIYF. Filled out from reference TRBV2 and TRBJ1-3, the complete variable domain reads EPEVTQTPSHQVTQMGQEVILRCVPISNHLYFYWYRQILGQKVEFLVSFYNNEISEKSEIFDDQFSVERPDGSNFTLKIRSTKLEDSAMYFCASSEIGFLVGSGNTIYFGEGSWLTVV.